A selection of T cell receptor beta chains follows, all from one sample in a study of T-cell reconstitution after alpha-beta-depleted transplantation in children. MiXCR was run by TCRdb on the PCR reads, yielding one entry per CDR3 protein. The sample includes a few hundred thousand distinct CDR3 sequences, 25% to 30% of them seen just once. The material sequenced was PBMCs, taken before TCRalphabeta/CD19-depleted stem cell transplant. The source is a boy less than two years old with Wiskott-Aldrich syndrome, due to receive a stem cell transplant. The CDR3 runs from the conserved cysteine through the conserved F or W. D genes are given only for firm matches. Part of the rows lack a size; the others show once, few, many or a class for expanded clones.

V gene	J gene	D gene	clone size	CDR3 DNA	CDR3 protein
TRBV27	TRBJ1-5	NA	few	TGTGCCAGCAGCCGCTTACAGGGTAATCAGCCCCAGCATTTT	CASSRLQGNQPQHF
TRBV12-3/TRBV12-4	TRBJ2-5	TRBD2	NA	TGTGCCAGCAGTAAGCGGGACGCACAAGAGACCCAGTACTTC	CASSKRDAQETQYF
TRBV20-1	TRBJ2-7	TRBD2	few	TGCAGTGCTAATGATCCGCAGCGGGAGTTATACGAGCAGTACTTC	CSANDPQRELYEQYF
TRBV6-2/TRBV6-3	TRBJ1-3	NA	NA	TGTGCCAGCAGCGACGCCTACTCTGGAAACACCATATATTTT	CASSDAYSGNTIYF
TRBV3-1	TRBJ2-2	TRBD1	few	TGTGCCAGCGCCTTGACGGACAGGAGGAACACCGGGGAGCTGTTTTTT	CASALTDRRNTGELFF
TRBV12-3/TRBV12-4	TRBJ2-1	NA	NA	TGTGCCAGCAGTTTAGACCAAGCGGGCACTGAGCAGTTCTTC	CASSLDQAGTEQFF
TRBV12-3/TRBV12-4	TRBJ1-5	NA	NA	TGTGCCAGCAGTTTACGACAAATCAATCAGCCCCAGCATTTT	CASSLRQINQPQHF
TRBV5-1	TRBJ2-1	NA	once	TGCGCCAGCAGCTTGGCCCCAGGTCGAACCGGGGGCAATGAGCAGTTCTTC	CASSLAPGRTGGNEQFF
TRBV10-3	TRBJ2-1	NA	NA	TGTGCCATCAGTGAGGGACAAGGCTATGAGCAGTTCTTC	CAISEGQGYEQFF
TRBV20-1	TRBJ2-1	NA	NA	TGCAGTGGATTGAACTCCTACAATGAGCAGTTCTTC	CSGLNSYNEQFF
TRBV14	TRBJ2-1	NA	few	TGTGCCAGCAGCCCTCTTTTTTCGGGGTACTACAATGAGCAGTTCTTC	CASSPLFSGYYNEQFF
TRBV7-2	TRBJ2-1	NA	NA	TGTGCCAGCAGCTTGTCTACCTATGAGCAGTTCTTC	CASSLSTYEQFF
TRBV6-1	TRBJ2-5	TRBD2	NA	TGTGCCAGCAGGTCCACTAGCGTGGAGACCCAGTACTTC	CASRSTSVETQYF
TRBV7-2	TRBJ1-2	NA	NA	TGTGCCAGCAGCTTCAAAGGGGCAGGGTCCTCTGGCTACACCTTC	CASSFKGAGSSGYTF
TRBV29-1	TRBJ2-3	NA	NA	TGCAGCGTTGAAAGTAAGGATACGCAGTATTTT	CSVESKDTQYF
TRBV7-2	TRBJ2-5	NA	few	TGTGCCAGCAGCTTGTGGGAACAAGAGACCCAGTACTTC	CASSLWEQETQYF
TRBV5-1	TRBJ2-1	TRBD2	few	TGCGCCAGCAGCCCAATGACTAGCGGTGCCTACAATGAGCAGTTCTTC	CASSPMTSGAYNEQFF
TRBV28	TRBJ1-1	TRBD1	few	TGTGCCAGCAGTCTGGACCCCGACAGGGTGGACACTGAAGCTTTCTTT	CASSLDPDRVDTEAFF
TRBV12-3/TRBV12-4	TRBJ1-1	NA	NA	TGTGCCAGCAGTTTAAGGGCGGCGAACACTGAAGCTTTCTTT	CASSLRAANTEAFF
TRBV5-1	TRBJ1-5	NA	few	TGCGCCAGCAGCTTGGTCCCCACTCAGCCCCAGCATTTT	CASSLVPTQPQHF
TRBV12-3/TRBV12-4	TRBJ2-3	NA	few	TGTGCCAGCAGTACCAGGAGACTTAGAGGTGTCGCAGATACGCAGTATTTT	CASSTRRLRGVADTQYF
TRBV12-3/TRBV12-4	TRBJ2-1	NA	few	TGTGCCAGCAGTTTTAGTACCACATACAATGAGCAGTTCTTC	CASSFSTTYNEQFF
TRBV28	TRBJ2-5	NA	many	TGTGCCAGCAGCTCGAACTCCCGGGGGCGGGAGACCCAGTACTTC	CASSSNSRGRETQYF
TRBV7-2	TRBJ2-1	TRBD2	NA	TGTGCCAGCAGAGGACTAGCGGGACGGCTCAATGAGCAGTTCTTC	CASRGLAGRLNEQFF
TRBV29-1	TRBJ2-3	NA	NA	TGCAGCGGGTGGGGGCTTGGGAGAAGAAGCACAGATACGCAGTATTTT	CSGWGLGRRSTDTQYF
TRBV9	TRBJ2-1	TRBD1	NA	TGTGCCAGCAGTCAATCCGGGACAGGGAGTCGCAATGAGCAGTTCTTC	CASSQSGTGSRNEQFF
TRBV28	TRBJ2-1	NA	NA	TGTGCCAGCAGGGGACTGTACAATGAGCAGTTCTTC	CASRGLYNEQFF
TRBV3-1	TRBJ1-1	NA	NA	TGTGCCAGCAGCCAAAAAGGGGGCACTGAAGCTTTCTTT	CASSQKGGTEAFF